This T cell receptor (beta chain) was profiled in a study of OX40 agonist ivuxolimab in advanced cancers. Study-wide context: Ivuxolimab was a fully human IgG2 agonistic monoclonal antibody targeting the costimulatory receptor OX40 (CD134). Intravenous ivuxolimab was administered to patients every 2 weeks at six dose levels: 0.01, 0.1, 0.3, 1.5, 3 and 10 mg/kg. Among the approximately 54 dose-escalation patients, around 19 had hepatocellular carcinoma, roughly 15 melanoma, 9 renal cell carcinoma and 9 head and neck cancer. In the dose-escalation cohort, around 80% of patients were male, and the mean age was roughly 56 years with a range of roughly 20 to 85. Prior anti-PD-1, anti-PD-L1 or anti-CTLA-4 therapy was permitted, and 30% to 50% of dose-escalation patients had received checkpoint inhibitors. Partial responses occurred in three dose-escalation patients, of whom one had hepatocellular carcinoma and two had cutaneous melanoma. Peripheral TCRbeta sequencing was intended to test whether TCR sequence diversity was altered and clonal T-cell expansion was caused by ivuxolimab. The paper describes the monotherapy dose-escalation part (N = 52 patients) of the phase I trial of ivuxolimab.

The trial excluded patients who had a history of autoimmune disease or who were on systemic immunosuppression. Peripheral blood for TCR sequencing was collected from all dose cohorts at baseline, on cycle 4 day 1, and on cycle 7 day 1. Samples came from an open-label, multicenter, first-in-human phase I dose-escalation trial of ivuxolimab. Adults with locally advanced or metastatic melanoma, renal cell carcinoma, hepatocellular carcinoma or head and neck squamous cell carcinoma were enrolled in the trial. Before TCR sequencing, CD4+ T cells and CD8+ T cells were sorted from peripheral blood as separate populations. As regards this clone: This clone's antigen is unknown. Base qualities were left out, and no much larger clone turns up one base away.

The investigation overall reported the following: At doses of 0.1 to 3.0 mg/kg, clonal expansion of both CD4+ and CD8+ blood T cells was observed from baseline to week 6. After ivuxolimab, expanded clones were on average more numerous among CD8+ T cells than among CD4+ T cells. In the 0.1-3.0 mg/kg groups, partial responders had among the lowest normalized peripheral clonal expansion, particularly in CD8+ T cells. Low levels of normalized T-cell clonal expansion were also seen in some nonresponding patients. The antigen specificity of the peripheral T cells that underwent clonal expansion was not determined.

Genomic DNA was isolated from the sorted cells so that the TCRbeta CDR3 region could be sequenced. The immunoSEQ Assay was used to sequence the TCRbeta CDR3 regions. Sourced from immuneACCESS, this table was stored by TCRdb with only in-frame sequences that have V and J called. A share of the clones is absent; for the studies checked, an unresolved V gene accounts for under half, and the remainder has no known explanation. This sample has 7,000 to 9,500 clones in its table, and roughly 84% of those were observed once. More than 25% of the sample goes to the ten largest clones. The TCR sequence derives from an adult with an advanced solid tumor such as melanoma, head and neck, liver or kidney cancer. The sample in question was CD4+ or CD8+ T cells sorted from blood, obtained in a trial of the OX40 agonist ivuxolimab.

The sequenced DNA: TGTGCCAGCAGCTTAGCGCGGGGGTCTCCTTACGAGCAGTACTTC. Its protein product is CASSLARGSPYEQYF. The rearrangement combines TRBV7-9 with TRBJ2-7; TRBD2 fits 7 bases in the junction. From the cysteine up to the phenylalanine, the CDR3 has a length of 15 residues. The entry retains the CDR3 DNA only, 45 bases that are in frame from base 1. CDR1 is given as SEHNR and CDR2 as FQNEAQ, both from the germline V gene (reference sequence). Ends trimmed: V by 0 bases, J by 4 bases; bases unmatched to a gene: 6.